This TCR beta chain was identified in a study of blood T cell repertoires in COVID-19. Study as a whole: COVID-19 samples collected from the United States, Italy and Spain covered acute and convalescent phases.

Authors' analysis steps: Counts of nucleated cells, estimated from reference gene primer amplification, were obtained. Generated by immunoSEQ multiplex PCR, the TCRdb table keeps only in-frame clones and is missing some. Clone size and the V and J calls come from that table; the DNA yielded D and trimming. The sample gives tens of thousands of clones, roughly three quarters of which show up once; about 17% is in the top ten. Per germline, CDR1 ENHRY and CDR2 SYGVKD. The CDR3 is made up of 12 amino acids. Trimming shortened V by 3 bases and J by 6 bases, and 3 bases separated the two germline ends. Sequenced material: peripheral blood. V is TRBV10-3 and J is TRBJ1-6; unclear D gene. This sequence originates from a man between 65 and 79 years old with active or convalescent COVID-19. CDR3 sequence (DNA): TGTGCCATCAGTGACAGTAATTCACCCCTCCACTTT. As protein: CAISDSNSPLHF.